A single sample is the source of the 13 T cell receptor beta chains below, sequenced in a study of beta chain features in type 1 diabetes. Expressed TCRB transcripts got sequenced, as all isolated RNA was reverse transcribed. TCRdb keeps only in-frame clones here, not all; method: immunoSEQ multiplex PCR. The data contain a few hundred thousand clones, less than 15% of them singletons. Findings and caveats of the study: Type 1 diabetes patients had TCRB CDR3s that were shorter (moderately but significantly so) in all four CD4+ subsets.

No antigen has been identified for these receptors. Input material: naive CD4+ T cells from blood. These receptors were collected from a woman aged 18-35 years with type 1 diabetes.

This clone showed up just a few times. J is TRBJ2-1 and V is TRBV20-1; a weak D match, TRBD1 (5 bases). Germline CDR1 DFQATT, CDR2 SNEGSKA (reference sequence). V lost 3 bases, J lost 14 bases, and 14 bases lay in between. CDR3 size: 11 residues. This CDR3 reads CSASLAEGEFF. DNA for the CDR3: TGCAGTGCTAGTCTGGCTGAAGGGGAGTTCTTC.

In DNA form, the CDR3 reads TGTGCCAGCAGTTACTCCGGGGCGGGAGGTGCCTACGAGCAGTACGTC. This translates into CASSYSGAGGAYEQYV. V and J are TRBV6-5 and TRBJ2-7; TRBD2 agrees at 8 bases. From germline, CDR1 is MNHEY and CDR2 SVGAGI. V was clipped by 0 bases and J by 2 bases; unmatched bases: 6. The CDR3 runs to 16 residues.

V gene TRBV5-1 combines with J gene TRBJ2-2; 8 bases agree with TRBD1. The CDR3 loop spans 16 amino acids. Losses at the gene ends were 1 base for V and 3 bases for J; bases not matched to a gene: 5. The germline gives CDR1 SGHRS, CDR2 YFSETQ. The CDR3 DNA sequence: TGCGCCAGCAGCTTGTGGGACAGGAGCTACACCGGGGAGCTGTTTTTT. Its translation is CASSLWDRSYTGELFF.

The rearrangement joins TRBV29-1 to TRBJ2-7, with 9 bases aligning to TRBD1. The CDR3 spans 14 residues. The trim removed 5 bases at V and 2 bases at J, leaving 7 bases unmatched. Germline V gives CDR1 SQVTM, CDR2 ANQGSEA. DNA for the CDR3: TGCAGCGTTACCGGGACAGGGCCCCCCTACGAGCAGTACTTC. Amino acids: CSVTGTGPPYEQYF.

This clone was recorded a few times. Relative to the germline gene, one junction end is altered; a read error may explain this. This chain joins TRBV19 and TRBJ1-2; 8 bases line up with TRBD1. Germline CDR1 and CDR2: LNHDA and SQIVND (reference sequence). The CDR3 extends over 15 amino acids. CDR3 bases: TGTGCCAGTAGTTTAGACAGGGGATACTTCTATGGCTACACCTTC. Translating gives CASSLDRGYFYGYTF.

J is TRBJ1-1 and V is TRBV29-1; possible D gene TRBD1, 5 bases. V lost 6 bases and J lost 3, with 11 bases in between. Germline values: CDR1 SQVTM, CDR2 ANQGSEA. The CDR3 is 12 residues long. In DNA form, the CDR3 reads TGCAGCGTAGACAGTGGCTACACTGAAGCTTTCTTT. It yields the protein CSVDSGYTEAFF.

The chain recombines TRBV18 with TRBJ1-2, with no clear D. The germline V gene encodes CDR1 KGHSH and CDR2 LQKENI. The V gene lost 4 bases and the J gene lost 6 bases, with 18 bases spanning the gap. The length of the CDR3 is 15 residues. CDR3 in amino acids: CASSLFTEVVDGYTF. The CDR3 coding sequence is TGTGCCAGCTCACTCTTCACGGAGGTAGTGGATGGCTACACCTTC.

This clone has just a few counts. CDR3 sequence reads: CASSEIPGPYEQYF. For the CDR3, the DNA is TGCGCCAGCAGTGAGATCCCAGGCCCCTACGAGCAGTACTTC. The chain recombines TRBV10-1 with TRBJ2-7; D is uncertain. Germline CDR1 and CDR2: WNHNN and SYGVQD (reference sequence). CDR3 length: 14 amino acids. Between the trimmed V and J ends, which lost 2 bases and 2 bases, there was a span of 10 bases.

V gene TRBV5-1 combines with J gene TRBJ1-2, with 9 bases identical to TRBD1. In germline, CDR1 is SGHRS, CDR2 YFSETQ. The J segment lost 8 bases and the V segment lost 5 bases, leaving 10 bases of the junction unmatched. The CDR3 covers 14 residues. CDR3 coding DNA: TGCGCCAGCAGTGAAGACAGGGGGGTTCTCGGCTACACCTTC. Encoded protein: CASSEDRGVLGYTF. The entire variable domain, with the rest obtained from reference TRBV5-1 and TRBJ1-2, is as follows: KAGVTQTPRYLIKTRGQQVTLSCSPISGHRSVSWYQQTPGQGLQFLFEYFSETQRNKGNFPGRFSGRQFSNSRSEMNVSTLELGDSALYLCASSEDRGVLGYTFGSGTRLTVV.

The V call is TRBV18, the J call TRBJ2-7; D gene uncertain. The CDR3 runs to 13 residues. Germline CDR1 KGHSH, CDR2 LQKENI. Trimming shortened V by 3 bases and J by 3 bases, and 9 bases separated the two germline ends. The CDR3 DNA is TGTGCCAGCTCACCGGGTTTAAACTACGAGCAGTACGTC. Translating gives CASSPGLNYEQYV.

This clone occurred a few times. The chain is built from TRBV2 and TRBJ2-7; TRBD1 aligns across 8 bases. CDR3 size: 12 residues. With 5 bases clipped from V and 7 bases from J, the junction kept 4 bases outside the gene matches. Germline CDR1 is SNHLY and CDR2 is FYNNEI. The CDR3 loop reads CASSIDRGEQYV. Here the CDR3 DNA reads TGTGCCAGCAGTATAGACAGGGGTGAGCAGTACGTC.

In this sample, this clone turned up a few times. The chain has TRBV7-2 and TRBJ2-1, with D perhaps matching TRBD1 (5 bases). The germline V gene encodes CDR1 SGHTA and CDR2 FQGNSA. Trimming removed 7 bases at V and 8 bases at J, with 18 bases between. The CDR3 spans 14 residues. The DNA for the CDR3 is TGTGCCAGCACCCCTCATCCCCAAGGGGATGAGCAGTTCTTC. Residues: CASTPHPQGDEQFF.

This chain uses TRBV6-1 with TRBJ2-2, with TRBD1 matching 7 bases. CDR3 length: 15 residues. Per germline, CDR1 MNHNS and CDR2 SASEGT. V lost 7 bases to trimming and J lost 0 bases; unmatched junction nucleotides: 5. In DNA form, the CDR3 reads TGTGCCAGCAATCCCGGGACAGCGAACACCGGGGAGCTGTTTTTT. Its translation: CASNPGTANTGELFF.